These 7 T cell receptor beta chains share one sample of origin, sequenced in a study of blood T cell repertoires in COVID-19. TCRdb's table, derived via immunoSEQ multiplex PCR, lists solely in-frame clones and lacks some. The data contain about 210,000 clones, 65% to 90% of them singletons. Sequencing was carried out using PBMCs or T cells enriched from blood (not recorded which). The receptors shown here come from a woman in her fifties or sixties with acute COVID-19.

The CDR3 sequence: CASTPGAGAYQPQHF. The CDR3 bases are TGTGCCAGCACCCCTGGGGCAGGGGCTTATCAGCCCCAGCATTTT. The chain links TRBV28 to TRBJ1-5, with D perhaps matching TRBD1 (6 bases). The V gene lost 7 bases and the J gene lost 5 bases, with 18 bases spanning the gap. The CDR3 runs 15 residues. CDR1 is MDHEN, CDR2 SYDVKM, per germline.

Only a few counts were recorded for this clone. The chain is built from TRBV12-3 or TRBV12-4 and TRBJ1-2; D may be TRBD1 (5 bases). The CDR3 runs to 12 residues. With 7 bases removed from V and 4 bases from J, the gap between germline ends came to 10 bases. The CDR3, as DNA: TGTGCCAGCACCCGACAGCCCTATGGCTACACCTTC. Amino acid sequence: CASTRQPYGYTF.

The CDR3 DNA follows: TGTGCCAGTGCAGACAGGGGAAAAGATACGCAGTATTTT. It encodes CASADRGKDTQYF. The chain couples TRBV19 to TRBJ2-3, with TRBD1 identical over 8 bases. Germline CDR1 LNHDA, CDR2 SQIVND (reference sequence). J lost 5 bases, V lost 8 bases, and 6 bases had no gene match. The CDR3 contains 13 residues.

This sequence joins TRBV4-1 and TRBJ2-7; TRBD2 matches 8 bases. CDR3 size: 15 residues. Germline lookup yields CDR1 MGHRA and CDR2 YSYEKL. V dropped 2 bases and J dropped 3; count of bases not matched to a gene: 6. CDR3 sequence reads: CASSQPGGGYYEQYF. CDR3 DNA: TGCGCCAGCAGCCAACCCGGGGGGGGGTACTACGAGCAGTACTTC.

This chain uses TRBV7-2 with TRBJ2-5; D ambiguous. Germline CDR1 is SGHTA and CDR2 is FQGNSA. This CDR3 contains 12 residues. The ends were cut back, 5 bases at V and 5 bases at J, with 9 bases in the middle. The CDR3 sequence: CASSPLGETQYF. The CDR3 nucleotides are TGTGCCAGCAGCCCTCTCGGGGAGACCCAGTACTTC.

This chain joins TRBV5-1 and TRBJ2-3; weak D call: TRBD2 (5 bases). This CDR3 spans 15 amino acids. Trimming took off 2 bases at V and 0 bases at J, with 10 bases between the two ends. CDR1 and CDR2 (germline): SGHRS, YFSETQ. DNA for the CDR3: TGCGCCAGCAGCTTAAGCGGACCTAGCACAGATACGCAGTATTTT. Translating gives CASSLSGPSTDTQYF.

V and J are TRBV7-8 and TRBJ1-3; D is undetermined. V lost 4 bases, J lost 0 bases, and 4 bases lay in between. The CDR3 runs 13 residues. Germline CDR1 is SGHVS and CDR2 is FQNEAQ. This CDR3 reads CASSSNSGNTIYF. CDR3 nucleotide sequence: TGTGCCAGCAGCTCAAACTCTGGAAACACCATATATTTT.